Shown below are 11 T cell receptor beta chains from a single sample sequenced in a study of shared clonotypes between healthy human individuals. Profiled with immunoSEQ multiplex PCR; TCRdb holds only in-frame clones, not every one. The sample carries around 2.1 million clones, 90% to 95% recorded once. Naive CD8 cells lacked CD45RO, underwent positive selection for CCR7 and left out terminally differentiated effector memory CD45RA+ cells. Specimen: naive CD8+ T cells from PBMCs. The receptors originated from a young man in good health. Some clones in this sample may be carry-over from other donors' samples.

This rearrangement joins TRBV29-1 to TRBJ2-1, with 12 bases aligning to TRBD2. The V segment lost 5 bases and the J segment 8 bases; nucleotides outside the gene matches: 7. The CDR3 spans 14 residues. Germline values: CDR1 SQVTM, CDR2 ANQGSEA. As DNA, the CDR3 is TGCAGCGTTCTAGGACTAGCGGGGTTATATGAGCAGTTCTTC. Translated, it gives CSVLGLAGLYEQFF.

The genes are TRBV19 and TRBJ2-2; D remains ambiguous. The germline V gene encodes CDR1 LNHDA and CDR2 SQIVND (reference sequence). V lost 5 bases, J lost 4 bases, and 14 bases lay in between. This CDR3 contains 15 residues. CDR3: CASSFFRTVTGELFF. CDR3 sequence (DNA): TGTGCCAGTAGTTTCTTCCGGACGGTCACCGGGGAGCTGTTTTTT.

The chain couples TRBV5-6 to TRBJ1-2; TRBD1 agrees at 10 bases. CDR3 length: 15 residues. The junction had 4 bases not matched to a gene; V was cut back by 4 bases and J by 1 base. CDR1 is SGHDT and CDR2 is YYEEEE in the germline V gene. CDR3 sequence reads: CASSLWTGGNYGYTF. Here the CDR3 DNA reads TGTGCCAGCAGCCTTTGGACAGGGGGTAACTATGGCTACACCTTC.

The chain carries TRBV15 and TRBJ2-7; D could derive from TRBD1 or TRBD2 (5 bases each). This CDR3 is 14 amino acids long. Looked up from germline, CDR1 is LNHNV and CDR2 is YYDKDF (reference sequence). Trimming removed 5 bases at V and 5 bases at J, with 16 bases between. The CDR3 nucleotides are TGTGCCACCAGCGGAATGAGGGGAGATGACGAGCAGTACTTC. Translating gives CATSGMRGDDEQYF.

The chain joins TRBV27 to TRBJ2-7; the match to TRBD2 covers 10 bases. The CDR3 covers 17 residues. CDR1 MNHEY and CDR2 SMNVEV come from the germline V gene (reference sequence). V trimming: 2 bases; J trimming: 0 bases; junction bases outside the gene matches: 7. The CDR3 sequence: CASSLPNGLAASYEQYF. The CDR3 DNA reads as TGTGCCAGCAGTTTACCGAACGGACTAGCGGCCTCCTACGAGCAGTACTTC.

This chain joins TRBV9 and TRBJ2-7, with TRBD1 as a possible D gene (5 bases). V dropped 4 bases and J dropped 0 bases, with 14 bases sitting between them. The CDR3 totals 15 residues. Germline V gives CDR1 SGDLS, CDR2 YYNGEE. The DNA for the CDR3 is TGTGCCAGCAGCCCGTCGAGAGACAGCTCCTACGAGCAGTACTTC. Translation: CASSPSRDSSYEQYF.

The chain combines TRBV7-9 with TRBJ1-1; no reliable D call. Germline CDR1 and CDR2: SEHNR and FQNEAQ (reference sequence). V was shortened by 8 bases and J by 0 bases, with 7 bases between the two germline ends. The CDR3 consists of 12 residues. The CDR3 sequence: CASPVLNTEAFF. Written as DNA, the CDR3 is TGTGCCAGCCCCGTGTTGAACACTGAAGCTTTCTTT.

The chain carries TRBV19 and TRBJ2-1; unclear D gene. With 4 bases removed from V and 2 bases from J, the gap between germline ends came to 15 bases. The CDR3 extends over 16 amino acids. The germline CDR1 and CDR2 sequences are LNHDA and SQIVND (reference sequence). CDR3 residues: CASSTIYRSPYNEQFF. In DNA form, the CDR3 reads TGTGCCAGTAGTACAATTTACAGATCCCCCTACAATGAGCAGTTCTTC.

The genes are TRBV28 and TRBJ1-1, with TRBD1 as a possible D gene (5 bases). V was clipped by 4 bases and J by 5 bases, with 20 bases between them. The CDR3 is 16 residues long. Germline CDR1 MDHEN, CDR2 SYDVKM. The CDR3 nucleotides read TGTGCCAGCAGTTCCTCAGTTGGGCCAGGGAATACTGAAGCTTTCTTT. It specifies CASSSSVGPGNTEAFF.

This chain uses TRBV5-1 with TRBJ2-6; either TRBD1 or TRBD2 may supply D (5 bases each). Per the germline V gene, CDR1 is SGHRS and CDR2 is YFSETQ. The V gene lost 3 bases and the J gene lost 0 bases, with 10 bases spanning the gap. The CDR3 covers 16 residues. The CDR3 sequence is CASSWDAYSGANVLTF. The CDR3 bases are TGCGCCAGCAGCTGGGACGCGTACTCTGGGGCCAACGTCCTGACTTTC.

The CDR3 DNA is TGCGCCAGCAGCTTGGATTTGGGGAACCAGCCCCAGCATTTT. It codes for CASSLDLGNQPQHF. This chain links TRBV5-1 with TRBJ1-5; D is ambiguous. With 0 bases removed from V and 7 bases from J, the gap between germline ends came to 11 bases. The CDR3 totals 14 residues. Germline values: CDR1 SGHRS, CDR2 YFSETQ.